This T cell receptor (beta chain) comes out of a study of T cells in narcolepsy. Across the whole study: Enrolled donors included narcolepsy type 1 or type 2 patients and healthy controls.

About this clone: Its specificity is not known.

From germline, CDR1 is SGHDT and CDR2 YYEEEE. The CDR3 covers 13 residues. V dropped 1 base and J dropped 6 bases, with 10 bases sitting between them. Here immunoSEQ multiplex PCR was the method, and the copy in TCRdb shows in-frame clones only, minus some. The data contain some 34,000 clones, approximately 87% of them singletons. Study results and caveats: Blood of same and different patients, but not healthy controls, reportedly held recurring autoreactive clonotypes. Comparing one patient's CSF and blood CD4+ clonotypes highlighted HCRT- and TRIB2-specific autoreactive clonotypes. No autoreactive T cell clone sequences appeared in some memory CD4+ repertoires.

The sequencing input was CD45RA- memory CD4+ T cells from PBMCs. The receptor was derived from a human donor with narcolepsy. The chain couples TRBV5-6 to TRBJ1-1; D is ambiguous. The CDR3 DNA is TGTGCCAGCAGCTTGATTTCTCGGCCTGAAGCTTTCTTT. Residues: CASSLISRPEAFF.